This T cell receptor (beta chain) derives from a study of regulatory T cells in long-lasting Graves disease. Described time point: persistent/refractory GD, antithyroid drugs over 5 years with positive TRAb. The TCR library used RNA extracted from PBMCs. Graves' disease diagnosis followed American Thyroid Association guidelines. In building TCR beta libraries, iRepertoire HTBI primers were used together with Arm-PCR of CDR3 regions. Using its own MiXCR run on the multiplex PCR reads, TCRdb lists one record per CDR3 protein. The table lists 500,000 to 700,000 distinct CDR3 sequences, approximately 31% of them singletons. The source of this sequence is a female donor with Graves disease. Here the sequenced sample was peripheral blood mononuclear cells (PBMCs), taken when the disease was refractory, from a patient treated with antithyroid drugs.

CDR3 DNA: TGTGCCAGCAGTCCCAATACAGGTTATAGCAATCAGCCCCAGCATTTT. Amino acid sequence: CASSPNTGYSNQPQHF. The rearrangement joins TRBV28 to TRBJ1-5, with D possibly TRBD1 on 5 matching bases. Per germline, CDR1 MDHEN and CDR2 SYDVKM. There are 16 residues in the CDR3. The V end was cut by 5 bases, the J end by 0 bases, with 14 bases between.